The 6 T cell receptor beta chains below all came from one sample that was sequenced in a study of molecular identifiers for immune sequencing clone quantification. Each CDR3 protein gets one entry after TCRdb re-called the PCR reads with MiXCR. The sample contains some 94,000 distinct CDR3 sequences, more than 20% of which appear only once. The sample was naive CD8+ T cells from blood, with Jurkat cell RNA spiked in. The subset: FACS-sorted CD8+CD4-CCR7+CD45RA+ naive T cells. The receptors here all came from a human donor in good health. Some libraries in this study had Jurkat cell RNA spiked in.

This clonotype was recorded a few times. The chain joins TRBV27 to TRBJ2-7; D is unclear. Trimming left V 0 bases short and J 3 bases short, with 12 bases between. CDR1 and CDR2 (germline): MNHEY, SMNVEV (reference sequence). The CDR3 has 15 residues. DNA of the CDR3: TGTGCCAGCAGTTTATCAGGCAATGGGGTCTACGAGCAGTACTTC. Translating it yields CASSLSGNGVYEQYF.

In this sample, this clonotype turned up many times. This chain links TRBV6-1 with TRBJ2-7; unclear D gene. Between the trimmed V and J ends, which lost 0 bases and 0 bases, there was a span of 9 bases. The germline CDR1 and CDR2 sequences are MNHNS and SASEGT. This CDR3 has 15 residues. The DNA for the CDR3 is TGTGCCAGCAGTGAAGCGGACGGAGCCTCCTACGAGCAGTACTTC. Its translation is CASSEADGASYEQYF.

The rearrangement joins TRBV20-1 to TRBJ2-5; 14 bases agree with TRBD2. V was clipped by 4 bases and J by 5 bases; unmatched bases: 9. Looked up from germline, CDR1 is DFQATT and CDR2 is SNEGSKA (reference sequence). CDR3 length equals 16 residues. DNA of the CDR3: TGCAGTGCTATACGGACTAGCGGGGGGCTAGGGGAGACCCAGTACTTC. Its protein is CSAIRTSGGLGETQYF.

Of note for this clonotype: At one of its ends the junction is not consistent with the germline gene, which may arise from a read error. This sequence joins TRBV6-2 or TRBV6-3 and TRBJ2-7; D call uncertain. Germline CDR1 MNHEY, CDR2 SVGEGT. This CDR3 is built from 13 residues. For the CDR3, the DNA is TGTGCCAGCAAGTTGCGCCATTCCTACGGGCAGTACTTC. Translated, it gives CASKLRHSYGQYF.

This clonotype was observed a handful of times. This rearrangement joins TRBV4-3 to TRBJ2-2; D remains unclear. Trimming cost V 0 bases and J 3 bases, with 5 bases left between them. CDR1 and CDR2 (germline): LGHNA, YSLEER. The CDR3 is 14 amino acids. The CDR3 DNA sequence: TGCGCCAGCAGCCAAGATGGAGACACCGGGGAGCTGTTTTTT. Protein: CASSQDGDTGELFF.

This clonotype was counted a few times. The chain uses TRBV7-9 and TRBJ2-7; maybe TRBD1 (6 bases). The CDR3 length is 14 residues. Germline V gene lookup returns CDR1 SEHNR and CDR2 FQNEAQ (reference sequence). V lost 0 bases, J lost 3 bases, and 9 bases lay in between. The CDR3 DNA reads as TGTGCCAGCAGCTTAGCCGGGACAATCTACGAGCAGTACTTC. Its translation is CASSLAGTIYEQYF.